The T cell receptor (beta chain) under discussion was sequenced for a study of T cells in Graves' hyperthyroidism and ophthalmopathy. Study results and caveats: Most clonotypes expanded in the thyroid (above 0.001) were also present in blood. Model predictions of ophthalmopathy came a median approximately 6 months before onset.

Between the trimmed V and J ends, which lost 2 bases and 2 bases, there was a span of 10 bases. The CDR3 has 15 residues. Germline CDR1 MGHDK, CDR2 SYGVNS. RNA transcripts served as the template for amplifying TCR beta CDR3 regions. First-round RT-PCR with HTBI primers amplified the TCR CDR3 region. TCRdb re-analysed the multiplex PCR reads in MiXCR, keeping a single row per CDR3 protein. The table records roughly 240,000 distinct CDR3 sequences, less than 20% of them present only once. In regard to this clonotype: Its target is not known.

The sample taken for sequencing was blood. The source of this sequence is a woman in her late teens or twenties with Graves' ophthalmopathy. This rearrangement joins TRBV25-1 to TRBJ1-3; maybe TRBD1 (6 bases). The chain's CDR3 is CASSEDRTTGNTIYF. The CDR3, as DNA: TGTGCCAGCAGTGAAGACAGGACGACTGGAAACACCATATATTTT.